The 8 T cell receptor beta chains below all came from one sample that was sequenced in a study of beta chain features in type 1 diabetes. All of the isolated RNA was reverse transcribed, so expressed TCRB transcripts were sequenced. Data came from immunoSEQ multiplex PCR; TCRdb stores just in-frame clones and leaves some out. Of 130,000 to 150,000 clones in the sample, under 60% were seen once. The sequenced sample consisted of Tregs from blood. The receptors were sampled from a man younger than 30 in good health.

The J gene is TRBJ1-2, the V gene TRBV30; D ambiguous. Germline V CDR1 and CDR2: GTSNPN, SVGIG (reference sequence). V was cut by 6 bases and J by 2 bases, with 10 bases left in between. The CDR3 runs 12 residues. CDR3 in amino acids: CACQRGNYGYTF. CDR3 coding DNA: TGTGCCTGCCAACGCGGCAACTATGGCTACACCTTC.

The chain links TRBV18 to TRBJ1-6; 8 bases match TRBD1. The CDR3 length is 16 residues. The germline gives CDR1 KGHSH, CDR2 LQKENI. The J segment lost 6 bases and the V segment lost 2 bases, leaving 6 bases of the junction unmatched. The CDR3: CASSPDRGNANSPLHF. The DNA for the CDR3 is TGTGCCAGCTCACCAGACAGGGGTAACGCTAATTCACCCCTCCACTTT.

This chain connects TRBV5-1 to TRBJ1-3; 7 nucleotides align to TRBD1. The ends lost 0 bases at V and 1 base at J; junction bases unmatched: 4. The CDR3 runs 16 residues. Germline loops: CDR1 SGHRS, CDR2 YFSETQ. The CDR3 DNA reads TGCGCCAGCAGCTTGGGACAGGGAATTTCTGGAAACACCATATATTTT. This codes for CASSLGQGISGNTIYF.

This clone was observed a handful of times. This chain links TRBV7-9 with TRBJ1-2; maybe TRBD1 (6 bases). Germline V gives CDR1 SEHNR, CDR2 FQNEAQ (reference sequence). This CDR3 is 15 amino acids long. V lost 1 base, J lost 6 bases, and 15 bases lay in between. The CDR3 nucleotides are TGTGCCAGCAGCTTAGGAGGGGGGGCGCTGGATGGCTACACCTTC. Protein sequence: CASSLGGGALDGYTF.

The V gene is TRBV2, the J gene TRBJ2-2; 9 nucleotides agree with TRBD2. CDR1 and CDR2 from the germline V gene are SNHLY and FYNNEI. Unmatched junction bases numbered 0, after V lost 2 bases and J lost 5 bases. This CDR3 is built from 14 residues. The CDR3 reads CASSELAGTGELFF. Here the CDR3 DNA reads TGTGCCAGCAGTGAACTAGCGGGGACCGGGGAGCTGTTTTTT.

V gene TRBV5-1 combines with J gene TRBJ2-3; D possibly corresponds to TRBD1 (5 bases). This CDR3 has 16 amino acids. The V gene lost 0 bases and the J gene lost 3 bases, with 14 bases spanning the gap. Germline V gives CDR1 SGHRS, CDR2 YFSETQ. CDR3 amino acids: CASSLVGRAETDTQYF. CDR3 coding DNA: TGCGCCAGCAGCTTGGTGGGCAGGGCAGAGACAGATACGCAGTATTTT.

The rearrangement uses TRBV5-1 and TRBJ1-4; perhaps TRBD1 as D (6 bases). Germline loops: CDR1 SGHRS, CDR2 YFSETQ. Trimming shortened V by 1 base and J by 8 bases, and 12 bases separated the two germline ends. The CDR3 has 14 residues. The CDR3 sequence is CASSLQGMGEKLFF. The DNA of the CDR3 is TGCGCCAGCAGCTTGCAGGGGATGGGGGAAAAACTGTTTTTT.

The CDR3 nucleotides are TGTGCCATCAGTGGGGCTAGGGACAGGGGCAAAAACTATGGCTACACCTTC. Translation gives CAISGARDRGKNYGYTF. The rearrangement joins TRBV10-3 to TRBJ1-2; 10 bases agree with TRBD1. V was clipped by 4 bases and J by 2 bases; unmatched bases: 10. Per the germline V gene, CDR1 is ENHRY and CDR2 is SYGVKD. The CDR3 runs to 17 residues.